This T cell receptor (beta chain) was found in a study of blood T cell repertoires in COVID-19. In the study overall: The United States, Italy and Spain were the sources of the acute and convalescent COVID-19 samples. Sample material is recorded as cDNA or gDNA derived from T cells, B-cell-depleted T cells, or PBMCs.

The CDR3 totals 16 residues. The germline CDR1 and CDR2 sequences are MNHEY and SVGEGT. V was pared by 6 bases and J by 5 bases, with 19 bases between. In the original workflow: By means of reference gene primer amplification, nucleated cell counts were estimated. This table comes from immunoSEQ multiplex PCR, and its TCRdb copy is limited to in-frame clones, with some not included. Clone size and the V and J calls come from that table; the DNA yielded D and trimming. The sample records approximately 140,000 clones, approximately 90% being singletons. Seattle patients were enrolled while actively infected and followed longitudinally.

V gene TRBV6-2 or TRBV6-3 combines with J gene TRBJ2-2; possible D gene TRBD2, 7 bases. The receptor was derived from a man aged 18 to 30 with COVID-19, enrolled during active disease. The sequencing input was peripheral blood. As DNA, the CDR3 is TGTGCCAGCAGCCCCTTACGGGGGGCGGTTACCGGGGAGCTGTTTTTT. Residues: CASSPLRGAVTGELFF.